This TCR beta chain was observed in a study of T cells expressing NK-cell markers. UMIs were included in TCR beta cDNA generated by 5'RACE template switching. TCRdb reprocessed the 5' RACE reads and stores each CDR3 protein as one record, lacking DNA. Its table records 500,000 or so distinct CDR3 sequences. The CDR3 has 17 amino acids. CDR1 and CDR2 (germline): SGHRS, YFSETQ. The sequence was collected from a man aged 18-30 years in good health. This chain uses TRBV5-1 with TRBJ1-3; the D call of TRBD1 rests on TCRdb alone, since no DNA is present to check it. The source material was blood T cells: a sorted CD56 or NKG2C T cell subset, CD4+ or CD8+ T cells, or bulk PBMC T cells (not recorded which). CDR3 sequence: CASSSNRMGDSGNTIYF.